This TCR beta chain was sequenced during a study of response to subunit inactivated influenza vaccine. Points from the study as a whole: New T cells are recruited in small numbers by each seasonal influenza vaccination, according to the authors' suggestion.

With 7 bases clipped from V and 10 bases from J, the junction kept 16 bases outside the gene matches. The germline V gene encodes CDR1 DFQATT and CDR2 SNEGSKA (reference sequence). This CDR3 comprises 14 residues. TCRdb reprocessed the RT-PCR reads via MiXCR and lists one record per CDR3 protein. The repertoire holds about 780,000 distinct CDR3 sequences, with under 20% as singletons. Concerning this clonotype: Antigen specificity is unknown.

The rearrangement joins TRBV20-1 to TRBJ2-3; 8 nucleotides agree with TRBD2. The material was PBMCs from blood, obtained roughly 5 days after vaccination. The receptor's source is a middle-aged man who received an inactivated influenza vaccine. CDR3 in amino acids: CSVYVRGADSSQYF. DNA for the CDR3: TGCAGTGTCTATGTGCGGGGGGCCGATTCCTCGCAGTATTTT.